This T cell receptor beta chain was found in a study of shared clonotypes between healthy human individuals. CD45RO-negative, CCR7-selected cells formed the naive CD8 fraction, which excluded terminally differentiated effector memory CD45RA+ cells. The assay was immunoSEQ multiplex PCR, and TCRdb's table has in-frame clones only and misses some. The table has around 2,000,000 clones, about 95% seen once. The CDR3 length is 15 residues. V was clipped by 5 bases and J by 9 bases; unmatched bases: 10. CDR1 is PRHDT, CDR2 FYEKMQ, per germline (reference sequence). This clonotype was obtained from a man aged 18 to 29 in good health. The sample taken for sequencing was naive CD8+ T cells sorted from blood. The chain joins TRBV13 to TRBJ2-1, with 10 positions matching TRBD2. The CDR3 sequence: CASSPRGAGGLEQFF. The CDR3 region has the DNA TGTGCCAGCAGCCCCAGGGGAGCGGGAGGGCTTGAGCAGTTCTTC.